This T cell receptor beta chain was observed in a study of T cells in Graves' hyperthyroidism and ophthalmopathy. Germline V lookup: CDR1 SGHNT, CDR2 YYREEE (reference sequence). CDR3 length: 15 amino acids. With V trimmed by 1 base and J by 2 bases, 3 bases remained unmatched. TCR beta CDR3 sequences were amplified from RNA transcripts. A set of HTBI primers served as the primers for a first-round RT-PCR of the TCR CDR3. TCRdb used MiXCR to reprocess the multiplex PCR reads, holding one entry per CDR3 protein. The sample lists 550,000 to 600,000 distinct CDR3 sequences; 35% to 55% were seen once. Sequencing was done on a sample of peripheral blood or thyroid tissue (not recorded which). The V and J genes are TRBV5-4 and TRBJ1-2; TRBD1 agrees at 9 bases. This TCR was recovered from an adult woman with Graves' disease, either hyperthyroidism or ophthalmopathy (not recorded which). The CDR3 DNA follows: TGTGCCAGCAGCTTGATAACAGGGGGCAACTATGGCTACACCTTC. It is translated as CASSLITGGNYGYTF.